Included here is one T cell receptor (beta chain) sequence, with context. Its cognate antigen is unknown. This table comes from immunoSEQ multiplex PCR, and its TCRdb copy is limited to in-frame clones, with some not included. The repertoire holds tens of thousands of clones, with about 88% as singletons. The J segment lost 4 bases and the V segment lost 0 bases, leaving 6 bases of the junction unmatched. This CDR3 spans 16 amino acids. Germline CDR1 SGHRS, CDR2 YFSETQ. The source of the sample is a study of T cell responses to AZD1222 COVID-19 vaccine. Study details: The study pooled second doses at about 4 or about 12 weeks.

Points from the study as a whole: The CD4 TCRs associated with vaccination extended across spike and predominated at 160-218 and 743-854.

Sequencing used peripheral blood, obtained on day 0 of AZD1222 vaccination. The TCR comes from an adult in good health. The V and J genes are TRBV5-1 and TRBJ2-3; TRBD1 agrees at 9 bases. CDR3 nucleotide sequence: TGCGCCAGCAGCTTGGCCGGGACAGGGAGAGCAGATACGCAGTATTTT. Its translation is CASSLAGTGRADTQYF.